One sample yielded the 11 T cell receptor beta chains listed below, sequenced in a study of cytomegalovirus exposure and HLA in healthy donors. PCR employed 60 Vbeta and 13 Jbeta primers. The data were produced by immunoSEQ multiplex PCR, yet TCRdb's version contains in-frame clones alone and is incomplete. The sample lists over 110,000 clones; more than 75% were seen once. The sequencing sample was made of PBMCs. Every receptor here comes from a woman aged 18-29 years in good health and CMV-seropositive.

The chain couples TRBV7-9 to TRBJ1-2, with D tentatively TRBD1 (5 bases). Germline assignment: CDR1 SEHNR and CDR2 FQNEAQ (reference sequence). This CDR3 has 19 residues. Trimming cost V 3 bases and J 8 bases, with 31 bases left between them. The CDR3 region has the DNA TGTGCCAGCAGCTTTCATTCGGACCCTCGCGGGGTATCTGGGGGGGGCTACACCTTC. Protein: CASSFHSDPRGVSGGGYTF. Supplemented by reference TRBV7-9 and TRBJ1-2, the full variable domain reads DTGVSQNPRHKITKRGQNVTFRCDPISEHNRLYWYRQTLGQGPEFLTYFQNEAQLEKSRLLSDRFSAERPKGSFSTLEIQRTEQGDSAMYLCASSFHSDPRGVSGGGYTFGSGTRLTVV.

J is TRBJ2-5 and V is TRBV7-2, with D tentatively TRBD2 (5 bases). Looked up from germline, CDR1 is SGHTA and CDR2 is FQGNSA. The V and J ends lost 3 bases and 1 base respectively, with 6 bases between them. The CDR3 length is 13 residues. The CDR3, as DNA: TGTGCCAGCAGCTTCGGGGTCCAAGAGACCCAGTACTTC. Protein sequence: CASSFGVQETQYF.

The sample holds one count of this clone. The chain joins TRBV14 to TRBJ1-5; D call uncertain. This CDR3 comprises 12 residues. Deletions cut 5 bases from V and 2 bases from J, with 4 bases between. Germline assignment: CDR1 SGHDN and CDR2 FVKESK. The chain's CDR3 is CASSIGNQPQHF. The CDR3 region has the DNA TGTGCCAGCAGCATCGGCAATCAGCCCCAGCATTTT.

This clone has just a few counts. The chain is built from TRBV15 and TRBJ1-2; D is unclear. In germline, CDR1 is LNHNV, CDR2 YYDKDF (reference sequence). This CDR3 comprises 15 residues. The germline V and J ends were trimmed by 4 bases and 2 bases, with 14 bases remaining between them. CDR3 coding DNA: TGTGCCACCAGCAATGTAGACAACTCGAACTATGGCTACACCTTC. It is translated as CATSNVDNSNYGYTF.

This sequence joins TRBV19 and TRBJ2-3, with 8 bases identical to TRBD2. Germline lookup yields CDR1 LNHDA and CDR2 SQIVND (reference sequence). The J segment lost 4 bases and the V segment lost 3 bases, leaving 6 bases of the junction unmatched. The CDR3 runs 15 residues. The CDR3 is CASSINGGVADTQYF. In nucleotides, the CDR3 is TGTGCCAGTAGTATTAACGGGGGGGTCGCAGATACGCAGTATTTT.

This chain links TRBV5-1 with TRBJ2-2, with D hard to call. Germline CDR1 is SGHRS and CDR2 is YFSETQ. V lost 2 bases and J lost 4, with 9 bases in between. The CDR3 is made up of 14 amino acids. Here the CDR3 DNA reads TGCGCCAGCAGCTTAGCATATGCCACCGGGGAGCTGTTTTTT. Protein: CASSLAYATGELFF.

J is TRBJ2-7 and V is TRBV4-2; D gene uncertain. This CDR3 has 16 residues. The ends were cut back, 0 bases at V and 1 base at J, with 13 bases in the middle. The germline gives CDR1 LGHNA, CDR2 YNFKEQ. CDR3: CASSQDAAGSSYEQYF. The CDR3 DNA reads as TGTGCCAGCAGCCAAGATGCCGCCGGGTCTTCCTACGAGCAGTACTTC.

The chain uses TRBV7-7 and TRBJ2-5, with D tentatively TRBD2 (6 bases). CDR3 length: 12 amino acids. Trimming shortened V by 6 bases and J by 3 bases, and 8 bases separated the two germline ends. Germline V gene lookup returns CDR1 SSHAT and CDR2 FNYEAQ (reference sequence). Here the CDR3 reads CASSSGEETQYF. CDR3 nucleotides: TGTGCCAGCAGTTCGGGGGAAGAGACCCAGTACTTC.

The genes are TRBV9 and TRBJ2-2; weak D call: TRBD2 (6 bases). Trimming cost V 2 bases and J 4 bases, with 9 bases left between them. Germline lookup yields CDR1 SGDLS and CDR2 YYNGEE. This CDR3 is built from 14 residues. The CDR3 nucleotides read TGTGCCAGCAGCGTGAGGGGAGGCACCGGGGAGCTGTTTTTT. Residues: CASSVRGGTGELFF.

CDR3 nucleotides: TGTGCCAGCAGCCACGACAGGGCTGGGGCCAACGTCCTGACTTTC. It specifies CASSHDRAGANVLTF. The rearrangement links TRBV7-9 to TRBJ2-6; 7 bases agree with TRBD1. Germline values: CDR1 SEHNR, CDR2 FQNEAQ (reference sequence). This CDR3 region has 15 residues. V lost 5 bases and J lost 2; bases outside the gene matches: 3. The variable domain in full, completed from reference TRBV7-9 and TRBJ2-6, reads DTGVSQNPRHKITKRGQNVTFRCDPISEHNRLYWYRQTLGQGPEFLTYFQNEAQLEKSRLLSDRFSAERPKGSFSTLEIQRTEQGDSAMYLCASSHDRAGANVLTFGAGSRLTVL.

The V and J genes are TRBV4-3 and TRBJ2-7; D not resolved. CDR1 and CDR2 (germline): LGHNA, YSLEER. V lost 0 bases to trimming and J lost 3 bases, with 6 bases between them. The CDR3 is made up of 13 amino acids. CDR3 in DNA: TGCGCCAGCAGCCAAGACCTCAGCTACGAGCAGTACTTC. Translation: CASSQDLSYEQYF.